The 6 T cell receptor beta chains given below trace back to one sample, sequenced in a study of T-cell reconstitution after alpha-beta-depleted transplantation in children. The authors prepared the TCRbeta library with unique molecular identifiers. From the PCR reads, TCRdb called clonotypes with MiXCR, one entry per CDR3 protein. The sample has about 870,000 distinct CDR3 sequences; approximately 15% are singletons. The sample here was PBMCs, mostly from graft donor cells, taken 360 days after TCRalphabeta/CD19-depleted stem cell transplant. These receptors came from a male patient aged 5 to 17 who had a stem cell transplant for acute lymphoblastic leukemia, so the T cells may come from the graft donor.

In this sample, this clonotype turned up a few times. At one end the junction does not follow the germline gene, possibly because of a read error. The chain is built from TRBV12-3 or TRBV12-4 and TRBJ2-1; possible D gene TRBD2, 5 bases. The CDR3 sequence is 14 residues long. In DNA form, the CDR3 reads TGTGCCAGCAGTCTAGCCGGGGTGTTGTATGAGCAGTTCTTC. Its protein product is CASSLAGVLYEQFF.

This clonotype was observed a handful of times. The rearrangement uses TRBV29-1 and TRBJ2-1, with D perhaps matching TRBD2 (6 bases). CDR3 length: 14 residues. The germline gives CDR1 SQVTM, CDR2 ANQGSEA. V was cut by 7 bases and J by 0 bases, with 13 bases left in between. CDR3 nucleotides: TGCAGCGCGGACGGAGGGAGCTCCTACAATGAGCAGTTCTTC. This encodes CSADGGSSYNEQFF.

The J gene is TRBJ2-7, the V gene TRBV6-5; 9 bases fit TRBD2. Germline V gene data show CDR1 as MNHEY and CDR2 as SVGAGI. Trimming cost V 0 bases and J 7 bases; bases outside gene matches: 7. The CDR3 runs to 15 residues. The DNA of the CDR3 is TGTGCCAGCAGTTACTCTAGCGGGAGAGGGATGGAGCAGTACTTC. Residues: CASSYSSGRGMEQYF.

This clonotype was seen many times. The genes are TRBV7-2 and TRBJ2-1, with D perhaps matching TRBD2 (5 bases). The germline V gene encodes CDR1 SGHTA and CDR2 FQGNSA. This CDR3 comprises 13 residues. V lost 0 bases to trimming and J lost 10 bases, with 10 bases between them. CDR3 DNA sequence: TGTGCCAGCAGCTTAGCTACGGGGAAGGAGCAGTTCTTC. Protein sequence: CASSLATGKEQFF.

As concerns this clonotype: Here the CDR3 omits its conserved ending phenylalanine or tryptophan, so a read error is the likely source. The chain couples TRBV7-9 to TRBJ1-1; D not certain. Trimming removed 5 bases at V and 8 bases at J, with 6 bases between. Germline CDR1 SEHNR, CDR2 FQNEAQ (reference sequence). The CDR3 loop spans 10 amino acids. The CDR3 DNA follows: TGTGCCAGCAGCGTCACGGAAGCTTTCATT. Its translation is CASSVTEAFI.

The genes are TRBV20-1 and TRBJ2-1, with D possibly TRBD2 on 6 matching bases. V was clipped by 3 bases and J by 3 bases, with 15 bases between them. In germline, CDR1 is DFQATT, CDR2 SNEGSKA (reference sequence). The CDR3 runs 15 residues. CDR3: CSASALAYVYNEQFF. CDR3 bases: TGCAGTGCTAGCGCGCTAGCGTATGTCTACAATGAGCAGTTCTTC.